The rows below give T cell receptor beta chains drawn from one sample of a study of cytomegalovirus exposure and HLA in healthy donors. Some clones are missing from TCRdb's copy, which holds only in-frame ones; the method was immunoSEQ multiplex PCR. The sample has roughly 160,000 clones; nearly 80% are singletons. Sequencing used PBMCs. These receptors were obtained from a man aged 50 to 59 in good health and CMV-seropositive. Each CDR3 is given with its conserved first and last residue. The D gene is left open where the match is weak. Size tells how often a clone was seen (once, few, many) or the class of an expanded clone, and some rows leave it out.

D	V	J	size	CDR3	DNA
TRBD2	TRBV6-5	TRBJ2-1	-	CASNQLGTKNNEQFF	TGTGCCAGCAACCAACTCGGGACTAAAAACAATGAGCAGTTCTTC
-	TRBV9	TRBJ2-2	-	CASSGYREGGELFF	TGTGCCAGCAGCGGATACAGGGAGGGCGGGGAGCTGTTTTTT
-	TRBV2	TRBJ1-5	-	CASRIQGDQPQHF	TGTGCCAGCAGAATACAGGGAGATCAGCCCCAGCATTTT
TRBD1	TRBV6-1	TRBJ1-6	-	CASRGTGRSPLHF	TGTGCCAGCAGGGGGACAGGGCGTTCACCCCTCCACTTT
TRBD2	TRBV11-2	TRBJ2-1	few	CASSLAGGTNHNEQFF	TGTGCCAGCAGCTTAGCGGGGGGGACCAACCACAATGAGCAGTTCTTC
-	TRBV9	TRBJ1-4	-	CASGTMDKLFF	TGTGCCAGCGGGACAATGGATAAACTGTTTTTT
-	TRBV4-1	TRBJ2-6	-	CASSQDWGPGANVLTF	TGCGCCAGCAGCCAAGATTGGGGGCCTGGGGCCAACGTCCTGACTTTC
TRBD1	TRBV19	TRBJ2-1	-	CASSIKGTGQILNNEQFF	TGTGCCAGTAGTATTAAAGGGACAGGCCAAATCCTTAACAATGAGCAGTTCTTC
-	TRBV15	TRBJ1-5	-	CATSRDLLNQPQHF	TGTGCCACCAGCAGAGATTTATTGAATCAGCCCCAGCATTTT
-	TRBV27	TRBJ2-3	-	CASSTQTPREPTDTQYF	TGTGCCAGCAGTACCCAAACCCCCAGGGAACCTACAGATACGCAGTATTTT
-	TRBV7-2	TRBJ1-5	-	CASSLGAISNQPQHF	TGTGCCAGCAGCTTAGGGGCAATTAGCAATCAGCCCCAGCATTTT
TRBD1	TRBV6-6	TRBJ1-3	-	CASRGDRAYGNTIYF	TGTGCCAGCCGAGGGGACAGGGCGTATGGAAACACCATATATTTT
-	TRBV6-6	TRBJ1-6	few	CASSSDGHYNSPLHF	TGTGCCAGCAGTTCCGATGGACATTATAATTCACCCCTCCACTTT
-	TRBV6-5	TRBJ2-5	-	CASRQQGEETQYF	TGTGCCAGCAGACAACAGGGTGAGGAGACCCAGTACTTC
TRBD1	TRBV6-1	TRBJ1-5	once	CASRTPGTADQPQHF	TGTGCCAGCAGGACCCCCGGGACAGCCGATCAGCCCCAGCATTTT
TRBD1	TRBV29-1	TRBJ1-4	-	CSVEGTGDNEKLFF	TGCAGCGTTGAGGGGACAGGGGATAATGAAAAACTGTTTTTT
-	TRBV2	TRBJ1-1	-	CASSSREPPTEAFF	TGTGCCAGCAGTTCGCGTGAGCCCCCTACTGAAGCTTTCTTT
TRBD1	TRBV6-5	TRBJ1-2	-	CASSYRAGGNRYTF	TGTGCCAGCAGTTACCGGGCAGGGGGCAATCGCTACACCTTC
-	TRBV5-4	TRBJ2-2	-	CASSTGSLGTGELFF	TGTGCCAGCAGCACAGGGAGTTTAGGGACCGGGGAGCTGTTTTTT
-	TRBV10-3	TRBJ1-5	once	CATWGGTGNQPQHF	TGTGCCACCTGGGGGGGAACGGGCAATCAGCCCCAGCATTTT
TRBD1	TRBV5-1	TRBJ1-6	once	CASSPTSGGNSPLHF	TGCGCCAGCAGCCCTACTTCAGGGGGAAATTCACCCCTCCACTTT
TRBD2	TRBV4-3	TRBJ2-1	few	CASSQARRGGALEQFF	TGCGCCAGCAGCCAAGCCCGGCGCGGGGGGGCTCTTGAGCAGTTCTTC
-	TRBV28	TRBJ1-1	-	CASSLFGKGVTAFF	TGTGCCAGCAGTTTATTTGGGAAGGGGGTTACAGCTTTCTTT
TRBD1	TRBV6-5	TRBJ1-5	-	CASKGQGANQPQHF	TGTGCCAGCAAGGGTCAGGGGGCGAATCAGCCCCAGCATTTT
-	TRBV4-2	TRBJ1-2	few	CASSLEGRGVGYGYTF	TGTGCCAGCAGCCTCGAAGGACGGGGGGTAGGCTATGGCTACACCTTC
-	TRBV5-6	TRBJ1-2	-	CASSLVRLANYGYTF	TGTGCCAGCAGCTTGGTCAGACTAGCTAACTATGGCTACACCTTC
TRBD2	TRBV7-3	TRBJ2-1	-	CASSLLGGEGNEQFF	TGTGCCAGCAGCTTACTGGGGGGGGAGGGGAATGAGCAGTTCTTC
-	TRBV6-5	TRBJ2-3	-	CASSHASPTTDTQYF	TGTGCCAGCAGTCACGCTAGCCCCACGACAGATACGCAGTATTTT
-	TRBV15	TRBJ2-5	-	CATSRRLDQETQYF	TGTGCCACCAGCCGACGACTAGACCAAGAGACCCAGTACTTC
TRBD1	TRBV7-2	TRBJ1-6	-	CASSLAGTGLSYNSPLHF	TGTGCCAGCAGCTTAGCTGGGACAGGGCTCTCCTATAATTCACCCCTCCACTTT
-	TRBV6-4	TRBJ2-3	-	CASSAGGRGTDTQYF	TGTGCCAGCAGTGCCGGGGGGCGCGGCACAGATACGCAGTATTTT
-	TRBV28	TRBJ1-2	-	CASSFPGQRGYTF	TGTGCCAGCAGTTTCCCCGGACAGCGAGGCTACACCTTC
-	TRBV7-8	TRBJ2-5	-	CASSRRSGDQETQYF	TGTGCCAGCAGCCGACGATCAGGGGACCAAGAGACCCAGTACTTC
TRBD1	TRBV20-1	TRBJ1-2	-	CRWTGGAGYTF	TGCAGATGGACAGGGGGCGCTGGCTACACCTTC
-	TRBV7-2	TRBJ2-7	-	CAGSLARGSYEQYF	TGTGCCGGCAGCTTAGCCAGAGGTTCCTACGAGCAGTACTTC
TRBD1	TRBV11-2	TRBJ1-1	-	CASSQDGQGAEAFF	TGTGCCAGCAGCCAGGACGGACAGGGGGCTGAAGCTTTCTTT
-	TRBV29-1	TRBJ1-1	-	CSVVAGVTEAFF	TGCAGCGTTGTTGCAGGGGTGACTGAAGCTTTCTTT
TRBD1	TRBV19	TRBJ1-2	-	CASSIGGQGHYGYTF	TGTGCCAGTAGTATAGGGGGACAGGGCCACTATGGCTACACCTTC
TRBD1	TRBV9	TRBJ1-6	medium-sized	CASSVDLGGTGNSPLHF	TGTGCCAGCAGCGTAGATCTTGGGGGGACAGGGAATTCACCCCTCCACTTT
TRBD1	TRBV29-1	TRBJ1-2	once	CSVEDREAYGYTF	TGCAGCGTTGAGGACAGGGAGGCCTATGGCTACACCTTC
-	TRBV9	TRBJ1-3	-	CASSPVPRNTIYF	TGTGCCAGCAGTCCCGTACCCCGGAACACCATATATTTT
TRBD1	TRBV27	TRBJ2-3	-	CASTLGQGKAADTQYF	TGTGCCAGCACCCTAGGACAGGGGAAGGCCGCAGATACGCAGTATTTT
TRBD1	TRBV7-2	TRBJ2-5	-	CASSSAGQGAGDETQYF	TGTGCCAGCAGCTCCGCCGGACAGGGGGCGGGGGATGAGACCCAGTACTTC
-	TRBV5-6	TRBJ1-2	few	CASSSQAHYGYTF	TGTGCCAGCAGCTCTCAGGCGCACTATGGCTACACCTTC
-	TRBV7-2	TRBJ2-1	-	CASSRVQSSYNEQFF	TGTGCCAGCAGCCGCGTACAGAGCTCCTACAATGAGCAGTTCTTC
-	TRBV4-2	TRBJ1-3	-	CASSQDGAGGNTIYF	TGTGCCAGCAGCCAAGATGGCGCAGGGGGAAACACCATATATTTT
-	TRBV5-1	TRBJ2-1	-	CASSLPQGGGSNEQFF	TGCGCCAGCAGCTTACCTCAGGGCGGGGGCTCCAATGAGCAGTTCTTC
-	TRBV4-2	TRBJ2-1	once	CASSQEGHGSYNEQFF	TGTGCCAGCAGCCAAGAGGGACACGGCTCCTACAATGAGCAGTTCTTC
-	TRBV5-6	TRBJ1-1	-	CASSLGYGVWTEAFF	TGTGCCAGCAGCTTGGGGTACGGGGTTTGGACTGAAGCTTTCTTT
-	TRBV13	TRBJ2-2	-	CASSFGPGSPGELFF	TGTGCCAGCAGCTTCGGCCCCGGGAGCCCCGGGGAGCTGTTTTTT
-	TRBV20-1	TRBJ2-5	-	CSAYYQETQYF	TGCAGTGCGTACTACCAAGAGACCCAGTACTTC
TRBD1	TRBV15	TRBJ1-2	-	CATSRTGQGGIYGYTF	TGTGCCACCAGCCGGACTGGACAGGGGGGAATCTATGGCTACACCTTC
-	TRBV5-4	TRBJ1-2	-	CASSLYGGQANYGYTF	TGTGCCAGCAGCTTGTACGGGGGGCAAGCTAACTATGGCTACACCTTC
-	TRBV19	TRBJ1-5	-	CASSMAGNSNQPQHF	TGTGCCAGTAGTATGGCGGGGAATAGCAATCAGCCCCAGCATTTT